These 9 T cell receptor beta chains originate from one sample sequenced in a study of T cells in Graves' hyperthyroidism and ophthalmopathy. The TCR beta CDR3 regions underwent amplification using RNA transcripts as the source. The study used the HTBI primer set for a first-round RT-PCR of the TCR CDR3. TCRdb fed the multiplex PCR reads into MiXCR, producing one record per CDR3 protein. The top ten clones hold less than 40% of a sample with just under 750,000 distinct CDR3 sequences, under 45% of them seen once. The sequencing input was blood. The receptors were sampled from a woman between 35 and 50 years old with Graves' hyperthyroidism.

The CDR3 DNA reads as TGCAGCGTTGACGATTCAGGGCGGGGAGAGACCCAGTACTTC. It specifies CSVDDSGRGETQYF. The genes are TRBV29-1 and TRBJ2-5; perhaps TRBD2 as D (6 bases). V dropped 3 bases and J dropped 4 bases, with 15 bases sitting between them. CDR1 is SQVTM and CDR2 is ANQGSEA in the germline V gene. The CDR3 is 14 amino acids.

The chain carries TRBV10-3 and TRBJ2-7; 9 nucleotides agree with TRBD2. The V and J ends lost 2 bases and 4 bases, in that order; junction bases with no gene match: 9. The germline V gene encodes CDR1 ENHRY and CDR2 SYGVKD. The CDR3 loop spans 16 amino acids. In nucleotides, the CDR3 is TGTGCCATCAGTGAGATCGCTAGCGGGATGAATTACGAGCAGTACTTC. Translation: CAISEIASGMNYEQYF.

On this clonotype: The junction and the germline gene differ at one end; a read error may be behind it. This chain links TRBV10-2 with TRBJ1-1; tentatively, D is TRBD1 (5 bases). Germline CDR1 WSHSY, CDR2 SAAADI. The length of the CDR3 is 16 residues. As DNA, the CDR3 is TGTGCCAGCTCACCACCTCTGAAGGGGATGAACACTGAAGCTTTCTTT. The encoded protein is CASSPPLKGMNTEAFF.

The gene calls are TRBV11-1 and TRBJ2-7; 8 nucleotides agree with TRBD1. Germline CDR1 SGHAT, CDR2 FQDESV (reference sequence). The CDR3 sequence is 12 residues long. This CDR3 is CAQDRVPYEQYF. DNA for the CDR3: TGTGCACAGGACAGGGTGCCGTACGAGCAGTACTTC.

The table lists this clonotype with many counts. The CDR3 is CATSRGDRDNSPLHF. Here the CDR3 DNA reads TGTGCCACCAGCAGAGGGGACAGGGACAATTCACCCCTCCACTTT. V usage is TRBV15 and J usage is TRBJ1-6; TRBD1 agrees at 9 bases. This CDR3 region has 15 residues. Germline V CDR1 and CDR2: LNHNV, YYDKDF (reference sequence). V lost 1 base and J lost 7; bases outside the gene matches: 2.

This clonotype was recorded at least ten times. This chain uses TRBV7-2 with TRBJ2-7, with 7 bases aligning to TRBD1. Unmatched junction bases numbered 7, after V lost 5 bases and J lost 3 bases. CDR3 length equals 14 residues. CDR1 is SGHTA, CDR2 FQGNSA, per germline. The CDR3 region is CASSPGTAFYEQYF. The CDR3 DNA sequence: TGTGCCAGCAGCCCCGGGACAGCCTTCTACGAGCAGTACTTC. Full variable domain (rest looked up from reference TRBV7-2 and TRBJ2-7): GAGVSQSPSNKVTEKGKDVELRCDPISGHTALYWYRQSLGQGLEFLIYFQGNSAPDKSGLPSDRFSAERTGGSVSTLTIQRTQQEDSAVYLCASSPGTAFYEQYFGPGTRLTVT.

As to this clonotype: A read error may explain this, as a much larger clone is one base away. Since no conserved phenylalanine or tryptophan closes the CDR3, a read error is the likely cause. The chain carries TRBV12-3 or TRBV12-4 and TRBJ1-5; a weak D match, TRBD1 (6 bases). The CDR3 consists of 13 residues. The V gene lost 4 bases and the J gene lost 5 bases, with 9 bases spanning the gap. CDR3 coding DNA: TGTGCCAGCAGTTCGACAGGATATCAGCCCCAGCATTAT. Translating it yields CASSSTGYQPQHY.

As DNA, the CDR3 is TGTGCCACCAGTGATCGGGGACTAGTTGCCACCACAGATACGCAGTATTTT. Translating it yields CATSDRGLVATTDTQYF. The V and J genes are TRBV24-1 and TRBJ2-3, with 8 bases identical to TRBD2. Germline V lookup: CDR1 KGHDR, CDR2 SFDVKD. With 3 bases clipped from V and 2 bases from J, the junction kept 9 bases outside the gene matches. The CDR3 sequence is 17 residues long.

This rearrangement joins TRBV19 to TRBJ2-2, with D uncertain. Between the trimmed V and J ends, which lost 11 bases and 4 bases, there was a span of 17 bases. The CDR3 is 14 amino acids. Germline assignment: CDR1 LNHDA and CDR2 SQIVND (reference sequence). The DNA for the CDR3 is TGTGCCTGGAGTGTACTACAGCTCACCGGGGAGCTGTTTTTT. This translates into CAWSVLQLTGELFF.